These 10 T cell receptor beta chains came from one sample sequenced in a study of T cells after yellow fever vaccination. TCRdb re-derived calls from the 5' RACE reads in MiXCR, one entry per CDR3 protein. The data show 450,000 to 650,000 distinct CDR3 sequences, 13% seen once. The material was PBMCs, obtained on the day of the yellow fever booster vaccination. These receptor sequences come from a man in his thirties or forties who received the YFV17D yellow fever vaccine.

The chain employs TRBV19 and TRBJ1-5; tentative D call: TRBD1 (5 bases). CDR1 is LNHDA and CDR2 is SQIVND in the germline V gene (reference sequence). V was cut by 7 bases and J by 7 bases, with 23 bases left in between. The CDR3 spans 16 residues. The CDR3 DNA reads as TGTGCCAGTAATTTCTTGTACGAGGGGAATGGGCAGCCCCAGCATTTT. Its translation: CASNFLYEGNGQPQHF.

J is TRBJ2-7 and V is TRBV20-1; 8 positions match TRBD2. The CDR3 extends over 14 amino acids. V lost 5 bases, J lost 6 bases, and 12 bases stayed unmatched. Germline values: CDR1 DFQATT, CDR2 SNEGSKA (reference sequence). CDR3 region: CSAHQTGTRVEQYF. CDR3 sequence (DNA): TGCAGTGCTCACCAAACCGGGACTAGGGTCGAGCAGTACTTC.

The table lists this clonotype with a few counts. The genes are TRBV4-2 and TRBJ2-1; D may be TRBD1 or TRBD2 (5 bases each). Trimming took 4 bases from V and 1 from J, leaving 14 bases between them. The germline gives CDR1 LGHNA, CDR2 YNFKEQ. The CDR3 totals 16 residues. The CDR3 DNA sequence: TGTGCCAGCAGCCCGCCGGGACGAGCGTCCTACAATGAGCAGTTCTTC. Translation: CASSPPGRASYNEQFF.

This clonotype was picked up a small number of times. The CDR3 sequence: CASRTSGSLETQYF. CDR3 sequence (DNA): TGTGCCAGCAGGACTAGCGGGAGTTTAGAGACCCAGTACTTC. The chain links TRBV7-2 to TRBJ2-5; TRBD2 agrees at 12 bases. This CDR3 is 14 amino acids long. The V and J ends lost 6 bases and 4 bases, in that order; junction bases with no gene match: 3. Germline V gives CDR1 SGHTA, CDR2 FQGNSA.

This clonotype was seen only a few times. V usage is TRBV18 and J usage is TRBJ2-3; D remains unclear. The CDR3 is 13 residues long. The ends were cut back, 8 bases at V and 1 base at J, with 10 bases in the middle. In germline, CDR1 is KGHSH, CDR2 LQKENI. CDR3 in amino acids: CASHFRGTDTQYF. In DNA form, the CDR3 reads TGTGCCAGCCATTTTAGGGGCACAGATACGCAGTATTTT.

In DNA, the CDR3 is TGTGCCAGCAGCTCAACCGGGACAGGGATCCCCTACGAGCAGTACTTC. Protein: CASSSTGTGIPYEQYF. This rearrangement joins TRBV5-4 to TRBJ2-7, with 9 bases aligning to TRBD1. Germline V CDR1 and CDR2: SGHNT, YYREEE (reference sequence). V shed 3 bases, J shed 2 bases, and the junction held 9 bases outside the gene matches. This CDR3 is 16 amino acids long.

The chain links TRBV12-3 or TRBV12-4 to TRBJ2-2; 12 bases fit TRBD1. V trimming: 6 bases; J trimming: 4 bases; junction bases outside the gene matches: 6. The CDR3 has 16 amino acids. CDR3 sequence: CASRGQGALTTGELFF. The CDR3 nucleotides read TGTGCCAGCAGGGGACAGGGGGCGCTTACCACCGGGGAGCTGTTTTTT.

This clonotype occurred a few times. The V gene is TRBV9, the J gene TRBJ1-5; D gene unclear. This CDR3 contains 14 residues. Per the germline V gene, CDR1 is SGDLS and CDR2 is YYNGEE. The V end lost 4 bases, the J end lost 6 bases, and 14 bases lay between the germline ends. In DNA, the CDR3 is TGTGCCAGCAGCCCTTCCGTTGGGCTTCAGCCCCAGCATTTT. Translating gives CASSPSVGLQPQHF. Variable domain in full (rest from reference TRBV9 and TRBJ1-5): DSGVTQTPKHLITATGQRVTLRCSPRSGDLSVYWYQQSLDQGLQFLIQYYNGEERAKGNILERFSAQQFPDLHSELNLSSLELGDSALYFCASSPSVGLQPQHFGDGTRLSIL.

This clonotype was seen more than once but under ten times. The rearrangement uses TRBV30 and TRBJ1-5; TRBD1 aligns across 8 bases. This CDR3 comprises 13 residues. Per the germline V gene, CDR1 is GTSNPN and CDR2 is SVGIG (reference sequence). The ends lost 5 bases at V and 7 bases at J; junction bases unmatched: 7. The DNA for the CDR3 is TGTGCCTGGGCAGGGGGCGGAGGGCAGCCCCAGCATTTT. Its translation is CAWAGGGGQPQHF.

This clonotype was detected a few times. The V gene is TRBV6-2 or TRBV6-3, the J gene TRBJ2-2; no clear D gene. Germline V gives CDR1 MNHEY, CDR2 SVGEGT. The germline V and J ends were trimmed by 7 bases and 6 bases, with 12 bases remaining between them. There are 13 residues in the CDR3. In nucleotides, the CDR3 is TGTGCCAGCAAGGATTGGTCCTCCGGGGAGCTGTTTTTT. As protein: CASKDWSSGELFF.